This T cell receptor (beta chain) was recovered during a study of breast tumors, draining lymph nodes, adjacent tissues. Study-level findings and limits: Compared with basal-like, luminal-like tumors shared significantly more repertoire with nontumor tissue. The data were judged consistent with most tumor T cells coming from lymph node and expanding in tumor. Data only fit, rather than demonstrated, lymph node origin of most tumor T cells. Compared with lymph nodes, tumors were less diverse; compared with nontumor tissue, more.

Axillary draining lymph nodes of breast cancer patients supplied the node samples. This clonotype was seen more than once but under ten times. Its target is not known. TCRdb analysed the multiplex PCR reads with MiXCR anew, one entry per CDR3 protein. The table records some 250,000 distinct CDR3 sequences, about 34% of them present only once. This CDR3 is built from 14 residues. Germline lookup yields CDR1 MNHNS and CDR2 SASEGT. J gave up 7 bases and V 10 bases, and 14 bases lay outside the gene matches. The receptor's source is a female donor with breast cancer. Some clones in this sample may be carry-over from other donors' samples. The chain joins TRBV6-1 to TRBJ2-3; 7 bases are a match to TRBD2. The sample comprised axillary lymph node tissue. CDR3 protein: CATGGLSKVNTQYF. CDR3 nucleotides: TGTGCCACCGGGGGACTAAGCAAAGTAAATACGCAGTATTTT.